One and the same sample provided the 28 T cell receptor beta chains below, sequenced in a study of cytomegalovirus exposure and HLA in healthy donors (dated by TCRdb to the late 2010s). The library was generated by the immunoSEQ multiplex PCR assay. The multiplex PCR relied on a mix of 60 forward primers for TCR Vbeta segments and 13 reverse primers for TCR Jbeta segments. Not all clones reach the TCRdb copy of this immuneACCESS table, which keeps in-frame sequences only. Checked studies attribute under half of the gap to unresolved V genes and leave the rest unexplained. This sample comprises more than 150,000 clones, approximately 81% of them detected only once. The ten largest clones add up to 1.3% of the sample. What was sequenced was PBMCs. These TCRs come from a man aged 50 or older in good health and CMV-seropositive.

The chain is built from TRBV28 and TRBJ1-2; D ambiguous. Germline values: CDR1 MDHEN, CDR2 SYDVKM. The CDR3 sequence is 12 residues long. The V end lost 5 bases, the J end lost 5 bases, and 9 bases lay between the germline ends. DNA of the CDR3: TGTGCCAGCAGTCCCCCCGGGTATGGCTACACCTTC. It specifies CASSPPGYGYTF.

The gene calls are TRBV2 and TRBJ1-2, with D maybe TRBD1 (5 bases). The CDR3 loop spans 14 amino acids. Germline V gives CDR1 SNHLY, CDR2 FYNNEI. The germline V and J ends were trimmed by 7 bases and 4 bases, with 16 bases remaining between them. Here the CDR3 DNA reads TGTGCCAGCATAATCGAAAGGGGCTCCTATGGCTACACCTTC. This encodes CASIIERGSYGYTF.

Worth noting for this clone: One end of the junction does not line up with germline, which may come from a read error. The chain carries TRBV5-1 and TRBJ1-2, with TRBD1 matching over 9 bases. CDR3 length: 14 residues. Germline V gene lookup returns CDR1 SGHRS and CDR2 YFSETQ. DNA of the CDR3: TGCGCCAGCAGCTTAGGACAGGGGTATGAAGGCTGCACCTTC. It specifies CASSLGQGYEGCTF. Complete variable domain (other parts from reference TRBV5-1 and TRBJ1-2): KAGVTQTPRYLIKTRGQQVTLSCSPISGHRSVSWYQQTPGQGLQFLFEYFSETQRNKGNFPGRFSGRQFSNSRSEMNVSTLELGDSALYLCASSLGQGYEGCTFGSGTRLTVV.

This rearrangement joins TRBV6-4 to TRBJ1-2; possibly TRBD1 for D (5 bases). Germline V gives CDR1 MRHNA, CDR2 SNTAGT. The CDR3 contains 16 residues. V lost 0 bases, J lost 3 bases, and 14 bases lay in between. The chain's CDR3 is CASSDSETGTHYGYTF. The CDR3 DNA reads TGTGCCAGCAGTGACTCGGAAACCGGGACTCACTATGGCTACACCTTC.

As concerns this clone: The sample carries other DNA sequences with the same CDR3. This rearrangement joins TRBV10-3 to TRBJ2-7; no clear D. Germline V gene lookup returns CDR1 ENHRY and CDR2 SYGVKD. With 0 bases removed from V and 3 bases from J, the gap between germline ends came to 3 bases. The CDR3 is 12 residues long. CDR3 protein: CAISESSYEQYF. The CDR3 DNA reads TGTGCCATCAGTGAGTCTAGCTACGAGCAGTACTTC.

The chain carries TRBV6-5 and TRBJ1-2; 10 nucleotides align to TRBD1. The J segment lost 4 bases and the V segment lost 5 bases, leaving 4 bases of the junction unmatched. The CDR3 loop spans 14 amino acids. The germline gives CDR1 MNHEY, CDR2 SVGAGI. CDR3 in amino acids: CASSAWTGGYGYTF. The CDR3 DNA sequence: TGTGCCAGCAGTGCTTGGACAGGGGGCTATGGCTACACCTTC.

The chain couples TRBV5-8 to TRBJ1-2; D is possibly TRBD1 (5 bases). Germline values: CDR1 SGHTS, CDR2 YDEGEE. CDR3 size: 14 residues. The germline V and J ends were trimmed by 4 bases and 3 bases, with 13 bases remaining between them. CDR3 DNA: TGTGCCAGCAGCCCGACAGCCCTCTACTATGGCTACACCTTC. Translating gives CASSPTALYYGYTF.

The chain links TRBV18 to TRBJ2-5, with TRBD2 matching 7 bases. The closer fit of TRBJ2-7 to the DNA end suggests the J call may be wrong. The CDR3 loop spans 17 amino acids. The germline V gene has CDR1 KGHSH and CDR2 LQKENI. CDR3 loop: CASSPPGSGSGVHEQYF. The CDR3 region has the DNA TGTGCCAGCTCACCACCTGGTAGCGGGTCCGGCGTACACGAGCAGTACTTC.

The rearrangement joins TRBV4-2 to TRBJ1-2; D gene ambiguous. V dropped 0 bases and J dropped 4 bases, with 3 bases sitting between them. This CDR3 is 12 amino acids long. From germline, CDR1 is LGHNA and CDR2 YNFKEQ. This CDR3 is CASSQDFYGYTF. In DNA form, the CDR3 reads TGTGCCAGCAGCCAAGACTTCTATGGCTACACCTTC.

The chain is built from TRBV11-3 and TRBJ2-5, with D perhaps TRBD1 (6 bases). The germline V gene encodes CDR1 SGHNT and CDR2 YENEEA. This CDR3 region has 13 residues. With 8 bases removed from V and 5 bases from J, the gap between germline ends came to 15 bases. CDR3 amino acids: CASGTGPGETQYF. The DNA for the CDR3 is TGTGCCAGCGGTACAGGGCCTGGGGAGACCCAGTACTTC.

The CDR3 here is CASSLDAGSYYGYTF. The CDR3 DNA follows: TGCGCCAGCAGCTTGGATGCGGGATCCTACTATGGCTACACCTTC. The rearrangement joins TRBV5-1 to TRBJ1-2, with unresolved D. CDR3 size: 15 residues. Trimming stripped 0 bases from V and 3 bases from J, with 12 bases between. Germline values: CDR1 SGHRS, CDR2 YFSETQ.

The chain combines TRBV6-5 with TRBJ2-2, with 12 bases fitting TRBD1. From germline, CDR1 is MNHEY and CDR2 SVGAGI. The CDR3 contains 15 residues. The trim removed 8 bases at V and 6 bases at J, leaving 7 bases unmatched. CDR3 coding DNA: TGTGCCAGCGGCCGGGACAGGGGGCAATCCGGGGAGCTGTTTTTT. It codes for CASGRDRGQSGELFF.

V usage is TRBV2 and J usage is TRBJ1-3; D unresolved. The CDR3 consists of 15 residues. The germline CDR1 and CDR2 sequences are SNHLY and FYNNEI. V lost 2 bases to trimming and J lost 3 bases, with 11 bases between them. The CDR3 sequence: CASSETDGGGNTIYF. The CDR3 nucleotides read TGTGCCAGCAGTGAAACCGACGGAGGTGGAAACACCATATATTTT.

The rearrangement joins TRBV30 to TRBJ1-3; 7 positions match TRBD1. This CDR3 has 13 amino acids. The V gene's germline CDR1 is GTSNPN and CDR2 SVGIG (reference sequence). V shed 6 bases, J shed 0 bases, and the junction held 2 bases outside the gene matches. Here the CDR3 reads CACHRGSGNTIYF. In DNA form, the CDR3 reads TGTGCCTGCCACAGGGGCTCTGGAAACACCATATATTTT.

This rearrangement joins TRBV6-5 to TRBJ2-5; TRBD1 matches at 9 bases. The CDR3 totals 14 residues. The junction had 7 bases not matched to a gene; V was cut back by 6 bases and J by 5 bases. Germline V gene data show CDR1 as MNHEY and CDR2 as SVGAGI. The CDR3 loop is CASRLQGAGETQYF. CDR3 DNA: TGTGCCAGCAGATTACAGGGGGCGGGGGAGACCCAGTACTTC.

The chain uses TRBV5-8 and TRBJ2-5; TRBD1 matches 8 bases. V lost 0 bases and J lost 5; bases outside the gene matches: 3. The germline V gene has CDR1 SGHTS and CDR2 YDEGEE. The CDR3 sequence is 14 residues long. Here the CDR3 DNA reads TGTGCCAGCAGCTTGGGCAGGGGGCGGGAGACCCAGTACTTC. Its protein product is CASSLGRGRETQYF.

This clone appeared a few times. J is TRBJ2-1 and V is TRBV7-9; unclear D gene. V gave up 3 bases and J gave up 5 bases, with 17 bases separating them. This CDR3 spans 16 amino acids. Germline V CDR1 and CDR2: SEHNR, FQNEAQ (reference sequence). In DNA form, the CDR3 reads TGTGCCAGCAGCTTGCCCATGAGAGTTTCCCACAATGAGCAGTTCTTC. Its protein product is CASSLPMRVSHNEQFF. Together with reference TRBV7-9 and TRBJ2-1, the CDR3 gives the full variable domain: DTGVSQNPRHKITKRGQNVTFRCDPISEHNRLYWYRQTLGQGPEFLTYFQNEAQLEKSRLLSDRFSAERPKGSFSTLEIQRTEQGDSAMYLCASSLPMRVSHNEQFFGPGTRLTVL.

V usage is TRBV15 and J usage is TRBJ2-3; TRBD2 matches at 7 bases. J was trimmed by 5 bases and V by 3 bases; bases with no gene match: 17. This CDR3 spans 18 amino acids. Germline values: CDR1 LNHNV, CDR2 YYDKDF (reference sequence). CDR3 sequence (DNA): TGTGCCACCAGCAGGATACCTGCGCGAGCGGGACTTTTAGATACGCAGTATTTT. The encoded protein is CATSRIPARAGLLDTQYF.

This clone was seen a few times. The chain combines TRBV7-9 with TRBJ2-3; no clear D. The germline CDR1 and CDR2 sequences are SEHNR and FQNEAQ (reference sequence). This CDR3 spans 15 amino acids. The V gene lost 5 bases and the J gene lost 0 bases, with 12 bases spanning the gap. The CDR3 sequence is CASSGPFDSTDTQYF. Written as DNA, the CDR3 is TGTGCCAGCAGCGGCCCGTTCGATAGCACAGATACGCAGTATTTT.

The rearrangement uses TRBV7-2 and TRBJ1-1, with a weak D call TRBD1 (5 bases). The CDR3 has 14 residues. V lost 4 bases and J lost 2, with 11 bases in between. Germline V gene sequence: CDR1 SGHTA, CDR2 FQGNSA. CDR3 protein: CASSSGLANTEAFF. The CDR3 DNA follows: TGTGCCAGCAGCTCGGGACTGGCAAACACTGAAGCTTTCTTT.

The genes are TRBV6-5 and TRBJ2-3, with 7 nucleotides matching TRBD1. CDR3 length equals 15 residues. V lost 6 bases to trimming and J lost 2 bases; unmatched junction nucleotides: 8. CDR1 MNHEY and CDR2 SVGAGI come from the germline V gene. The CDR3 DNA reads TGTGCCAGCAGGCGCCGGACAGGAGTCACAGATACGCAGTATTTT. This encodes CASRRRTGVTDTQYF.

V gene TRBV27 combines with J gene TRBJ2-5, with D unresolved. The CDR3 is 11 amino acids. Trimming removed 5 bases at V and 2 bases at J, with 3 bases between. CDR1 is MNHEY and CDR2 is SMNVEV in the germline V gene (reference sequence). The CDR3 nucleotides are TGTGCCAGCAGTCATCAAGAGACCCAGTACTTC. It encodes CASSHQETQYF.

The V and J genes are TRBV2 and TRBJ1-4; tentatively, D is TRBD1 (5 bases). Germline V lookup: CDR1 SNHLY, CDR2 FYNNEI. The CDR3 is 13 residues long. V lost 4 bases and J lost 8, with 11 bases in between. In nucleotides, the CDR3 is TGTGCCAGCAGTGCAAGGGGAGGGGAAAAACTGTTTTTT. This sequence encodes CASSARGGEKLFF. The variable domain in full, with the rest retrieved from reference TRBV2 and TRBJ1-4, is EPEVTQTPSHQVTQMGQEVILRCVPISNHLYFYWYRQILGQKVEFLVSFYNNEISEKSEIFDDQFSVERPDGSNFTLKIRSTKLEDSAMYFCASSARGGEKLFFGSGTQLSVL.

The rearrangement uses TRBV7-9 and TRBJ2-3; 10 bases agree with TRBD2. The CDR3 loop spans 16 amino acids. Per the germline V gene, CDR1 is SEHNR and CDR2 is FQNEAQ (reference sequence). V dropped 4 bases and J dropped 4; count of bases not matched to a gene: 8. As DNA, the CDR3 is TGTGCCAGCAGCTCCCAGAGCGGGGGGGCCGCAGATACGCAGTATTTT. As protein: CASSSQSGGAADTQYF.

V gene TRBV7-6 combines with J gene TRBJ1-5; TRBD1 agrees at 8 bases. Trimming removed 6 bases from V and 1 base from J; junction bases left unmatched: 5. The CDR3 is 15 residues long. Germline values: CDR1 SGHVS, CDR2 FNYEAQ. As DNA, the CDR3 is TGTGCCAGCAGTCCCACAGGGGGAAGCAATCAGCCCCAGCATTTT. Its translation: CASSPTGGSNQPQHF.

This chain links TRBV28 with TRBJ2-7, with D possibly being TRBD2 (6 bases). This CDR3 is 14 amino acids long. V dropped 5 bases and J dropped 3 bases, with 14 bases sitting between them. Germline CDR1 reads MDHEN; CDR2 reads SYDVKM. CDR3 DNA sequence: TGTGCCAGCAGTCGGGTAGGAGGGTACTACGAGCAGTACTTC. Translating gives CASSRVGGYYEQYF.

This chain uses TRBV5-1 with TRBJ1-5, with D perhaps matching TRBD1 (6 bases). CDR1 and CDR2 from the germline V gene are SGHRS and YFSETQ. This CDR3 is built from 14 residues. V shed 4 bases and J shed 9 bases, with 17 bases lying between them. DNA of the CDR3: TGCGCCAGCAGCGCGGACGAGGGGGTCGGGCCCCAGCATTTT. This encodes CASSADEGVGPQHF. Filled out from reference TRBV5-1 and TRBJ1-5, the complete variable domain reads KAGVTQTPRYLIKTRGQQVTLSCSPISGHRSVSWYQQTPGQGLQFLFEYFSETQRNKGNFPGRFSGRQFSNSRSEMNVSTLELGDSALYLCASSADEGVGPQHFGDGTRLSIL.

This chain joins TRBV6-6 and TRBJ2-5; 11 positions match TRBD2. The CDR3 is made up of 15 amino acids. The germline gives CDR1 MNHNY, CDR2 SVGAGI (reference sequence). V lost 4 bases and J lost 6; bases outside the gene matches: 7. The chain's CDR3 is CASSSTSGSGKTQYF. CDR3 DNA: TGTGCCAGCAGTTCTACTAGCGGGAGTGGAAAGACCCAGTACTTC.